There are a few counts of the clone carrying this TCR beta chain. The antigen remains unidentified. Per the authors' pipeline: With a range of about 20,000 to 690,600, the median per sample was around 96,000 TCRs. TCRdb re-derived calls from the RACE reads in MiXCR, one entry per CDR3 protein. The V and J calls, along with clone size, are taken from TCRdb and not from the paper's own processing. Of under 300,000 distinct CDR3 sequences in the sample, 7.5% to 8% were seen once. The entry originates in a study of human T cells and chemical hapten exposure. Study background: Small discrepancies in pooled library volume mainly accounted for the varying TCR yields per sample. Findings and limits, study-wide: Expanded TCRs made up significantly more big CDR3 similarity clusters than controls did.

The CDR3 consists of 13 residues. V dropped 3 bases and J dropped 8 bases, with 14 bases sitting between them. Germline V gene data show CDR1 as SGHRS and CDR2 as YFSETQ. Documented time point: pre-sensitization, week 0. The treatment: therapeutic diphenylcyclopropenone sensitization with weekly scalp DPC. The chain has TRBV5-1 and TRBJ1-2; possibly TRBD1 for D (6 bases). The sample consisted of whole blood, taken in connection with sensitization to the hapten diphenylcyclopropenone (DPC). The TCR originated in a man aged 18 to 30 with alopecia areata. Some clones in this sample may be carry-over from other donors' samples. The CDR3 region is CASSSAQGGGYTF. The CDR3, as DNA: TGCGCCAGCAGCTCGGCACAGGGAGGAGGCTACACCTTC.